Listed here is a single TCR beta chain. What it recognizes is unknown. The sample originates from a study of shared clonotypes between healthy human individuals. Looking at the study overall: Each donor contributed plates that comprised three CD4 naive, three CD4 memory, two CD8 naive and one CD8 memory. Study findings and constraints: Non-shared clonotypes had lower generation probabilities than clonotypes shared by all four sorted-subset donors. Naive CD4 clonotype sharing across a few donors was roughly 5%.

Trimming shortened V by 6 bases and J by 6 bases, and 15 bases separated the two germline ends. The CDR3 extends over 14 amino acids. Per the germline V gene, CDR1 is MNHEY and CDR2 is SMNVEV (reference sequence). Measured with immunoSEQ multiplex PCR; TCRdb has only the in-frame clones, and not every one. The sample holds millions of clones, 93% seen once. In the naive CD8 group, cells lacked CD45RO and were positively selected for CCR7, so terminally differentiated effector memory CD45RA+ cells were left out. The TCR sequence derives from a man younger than 30 in good health. Some clones in this sample may be carry-over from other donors' samples. The genes are TRBV27 and TRBJ1-5; possible D gene TRBD1, 5 bases. The sample taken for sequencing was naive CD8+ T cells from PBMCs. CDR3 bases: TGTGCCAGCAGCCTCAGGGAAGCTAGTCAGCCCCAGCATTTT. The encoded protein is CASSLREASQPQHF.